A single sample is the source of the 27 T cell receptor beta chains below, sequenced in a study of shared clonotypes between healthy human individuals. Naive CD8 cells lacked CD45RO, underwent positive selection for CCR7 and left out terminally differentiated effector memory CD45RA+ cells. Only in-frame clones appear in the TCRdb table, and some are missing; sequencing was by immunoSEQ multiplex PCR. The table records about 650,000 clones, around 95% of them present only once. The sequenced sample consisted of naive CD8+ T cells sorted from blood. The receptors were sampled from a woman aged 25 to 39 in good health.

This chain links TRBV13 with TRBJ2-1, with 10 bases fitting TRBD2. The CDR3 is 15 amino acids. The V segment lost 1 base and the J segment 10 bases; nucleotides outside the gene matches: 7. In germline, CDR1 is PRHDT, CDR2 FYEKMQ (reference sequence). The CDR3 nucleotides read TGTGCCAGCAGCTTAGCCCTAGCGGGAGTGGGAGAGCAGTTCTTC. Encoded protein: CASSLALAGVGEQFF.

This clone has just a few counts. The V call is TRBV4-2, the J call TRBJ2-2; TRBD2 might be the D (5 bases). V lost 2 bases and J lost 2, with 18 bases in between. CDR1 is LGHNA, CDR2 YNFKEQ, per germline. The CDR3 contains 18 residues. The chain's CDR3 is CASSQPLGRGSNTGELFF. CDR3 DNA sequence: TGTGCCAGCAGCCAACCCCTCGGCAGAGGGAGCAACACCGGGGAGCTGTTTTTT.

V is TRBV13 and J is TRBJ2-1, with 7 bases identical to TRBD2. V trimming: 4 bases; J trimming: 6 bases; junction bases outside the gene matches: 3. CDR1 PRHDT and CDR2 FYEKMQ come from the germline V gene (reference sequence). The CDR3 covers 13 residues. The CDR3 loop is CASSYRGVNEQFF. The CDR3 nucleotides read TGTGCCAGCAGCTACCGGGGGGTCAATGAGCAGTTCTTC.

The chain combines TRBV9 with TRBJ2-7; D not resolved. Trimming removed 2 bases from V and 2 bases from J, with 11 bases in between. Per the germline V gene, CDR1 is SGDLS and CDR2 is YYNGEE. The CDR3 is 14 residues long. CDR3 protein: CASSVGSSTYEQYF. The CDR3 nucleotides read TGTGCCAGCAGCGTGGGTTCTTCCACCTACGAGCAGTACTTC.

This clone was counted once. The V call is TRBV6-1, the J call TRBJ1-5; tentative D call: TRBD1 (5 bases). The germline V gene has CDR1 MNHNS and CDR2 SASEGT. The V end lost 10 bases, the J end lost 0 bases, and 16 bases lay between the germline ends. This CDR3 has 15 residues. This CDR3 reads CAITVRGISNQPQHF. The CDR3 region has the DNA TGTGCCATCACAGTCCGGGGGATTAGCAATCAGCCCCAGCATTTT.

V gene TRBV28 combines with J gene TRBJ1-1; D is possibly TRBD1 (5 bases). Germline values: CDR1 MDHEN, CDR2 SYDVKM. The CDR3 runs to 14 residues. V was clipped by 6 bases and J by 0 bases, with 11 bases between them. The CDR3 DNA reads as TGTGCCAGCAGGAAAGGACATCTGAACACTGAAGCTTTCTTT. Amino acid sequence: CASRKGHLNTEAFF.

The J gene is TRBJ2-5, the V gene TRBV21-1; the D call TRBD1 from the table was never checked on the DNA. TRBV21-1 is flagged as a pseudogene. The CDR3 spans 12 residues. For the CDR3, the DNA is TGTGCCAGCGGGAACAGGGGGGAGACCCAGTACTTC. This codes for CASGNRGETQYF.

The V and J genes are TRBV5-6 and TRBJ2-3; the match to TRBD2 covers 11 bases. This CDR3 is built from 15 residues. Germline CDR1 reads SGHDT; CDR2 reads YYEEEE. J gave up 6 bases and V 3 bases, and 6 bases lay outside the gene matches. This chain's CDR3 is CASSSRLAGSDTQYF. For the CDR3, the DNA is TGTGCCAGCAGCTCCAGACTAGCGGGATCCGATACGCAGTATTTT.

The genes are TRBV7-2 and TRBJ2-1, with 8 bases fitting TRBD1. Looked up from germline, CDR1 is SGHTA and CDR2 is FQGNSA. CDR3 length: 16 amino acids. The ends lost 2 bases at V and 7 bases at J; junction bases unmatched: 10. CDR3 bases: TGTGCCAGCAGCTTACGGGGCAGGGGGCAGTATAATGAGCAGTTCTTC. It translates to CASSLRGRGQYNEQFF.

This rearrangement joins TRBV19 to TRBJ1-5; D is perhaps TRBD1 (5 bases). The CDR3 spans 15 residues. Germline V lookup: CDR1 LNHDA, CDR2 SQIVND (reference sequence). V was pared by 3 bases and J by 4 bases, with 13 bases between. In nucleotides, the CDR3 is TGTGCCAGTAGTATTTGGGGGACTACAAATCAGCCCCAGCATTTT. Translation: CASSIWGTTNQPQHF.

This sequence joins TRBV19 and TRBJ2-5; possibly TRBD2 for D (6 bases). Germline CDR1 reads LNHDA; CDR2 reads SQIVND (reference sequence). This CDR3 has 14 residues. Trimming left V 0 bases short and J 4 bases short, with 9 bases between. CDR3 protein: CASSIDGEVETQYF. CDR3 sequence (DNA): TGTGCCAGTAGTATAGATGGGGAGGTAGAGACCCAGTACTTC. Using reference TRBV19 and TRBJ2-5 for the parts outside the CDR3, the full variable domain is DGGITQSPKYLFRKEGQNVTLSCEQNLNHDAMYWYRQDPGQGLRLIYYSQIVNDFQKGDIAEGYSVSREKKESFPLTVTSAQKNPTAFYLCASSIDGEVETQYFGPGTRLLVL.

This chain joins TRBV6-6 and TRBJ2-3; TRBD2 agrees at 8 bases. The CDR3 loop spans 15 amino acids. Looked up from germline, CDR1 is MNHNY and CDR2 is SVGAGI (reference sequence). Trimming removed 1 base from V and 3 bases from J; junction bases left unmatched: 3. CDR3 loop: CASSYWAGGTDTQYF. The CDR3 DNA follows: TGTGCCAGCAGTTACTGGGCGGGAGGAACAGATACGCAGTATTTT.

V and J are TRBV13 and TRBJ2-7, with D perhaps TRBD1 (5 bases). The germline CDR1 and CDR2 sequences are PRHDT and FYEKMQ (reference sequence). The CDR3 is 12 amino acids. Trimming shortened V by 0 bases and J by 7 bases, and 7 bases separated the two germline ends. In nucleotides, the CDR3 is TGTGCCAGCAGCTTAGGGTCAGGGGAGCAGTACTTC. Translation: CASSLGSGEQYF.

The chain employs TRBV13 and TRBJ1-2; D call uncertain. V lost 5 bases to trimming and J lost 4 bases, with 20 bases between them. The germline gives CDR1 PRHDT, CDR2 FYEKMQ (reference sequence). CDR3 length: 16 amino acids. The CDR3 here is CASSETQLTVAYGYTF. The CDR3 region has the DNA TGTGCCAGCAGCGAAACCCAGCTGACCGTAGCCTATGGCTACACCTTC.

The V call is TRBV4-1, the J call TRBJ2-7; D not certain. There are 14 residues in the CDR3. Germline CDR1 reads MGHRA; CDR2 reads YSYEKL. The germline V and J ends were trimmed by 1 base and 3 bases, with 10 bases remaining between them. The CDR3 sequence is CASSQVSGFYEQYF. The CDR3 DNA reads TGCGCCAGCAGCCAAGTCTCGGGCTTCTACGAGCAGTACTTC.

The CDR3 nucleotides are TGTGCCAGCAGCCCGGGTTTTTTTCAGCCCCAGCATTTT. It encodes CASSPGFFQPQHF. The rearrangement uses TRBV6-1 and TRBJ1-5; D is undetermined. CDR1 is MNHNS and CDR2 is SASEGT in the germline V gene. The V and J ends lost 6 bases and 6 bases respectively, with 12 bases between them. This CDR3 spans 13 amino acids.

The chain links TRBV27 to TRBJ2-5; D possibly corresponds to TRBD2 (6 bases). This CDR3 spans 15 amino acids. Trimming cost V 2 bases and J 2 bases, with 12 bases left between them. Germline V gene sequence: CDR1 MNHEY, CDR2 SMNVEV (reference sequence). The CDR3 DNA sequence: TGTGCCAGCAGTTTAAGTTGGGCGGGACAAGAGACCCAGTACTTC. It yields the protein CASSLSWAGQETQYF.

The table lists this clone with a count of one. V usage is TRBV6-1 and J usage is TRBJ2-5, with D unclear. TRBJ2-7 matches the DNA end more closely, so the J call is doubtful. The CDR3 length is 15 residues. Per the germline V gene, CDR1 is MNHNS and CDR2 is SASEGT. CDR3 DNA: TGTGCCAGCAGTGAAGCCTCAGACCTGTCCTACGAGCAGTACTTC. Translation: CASSEASDLSYEQYF.

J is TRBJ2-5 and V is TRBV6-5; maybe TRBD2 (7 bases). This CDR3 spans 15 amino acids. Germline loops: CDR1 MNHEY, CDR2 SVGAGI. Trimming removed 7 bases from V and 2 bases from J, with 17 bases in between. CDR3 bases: TGTGCCAGCACCCCAAGGGGGGGAAGTCAAGAGACCCAGTACTTC. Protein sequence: CASTPRGGSQETQYF.

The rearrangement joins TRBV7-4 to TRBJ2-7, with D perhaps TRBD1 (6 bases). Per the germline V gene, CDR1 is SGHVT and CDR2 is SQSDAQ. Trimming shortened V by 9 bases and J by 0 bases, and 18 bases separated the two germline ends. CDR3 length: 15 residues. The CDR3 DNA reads TGTGCCAGTACCGGACAGCACTGTGACTCCTACGAGCAGTACTTC. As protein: CASTGQHCDSYEQYF.

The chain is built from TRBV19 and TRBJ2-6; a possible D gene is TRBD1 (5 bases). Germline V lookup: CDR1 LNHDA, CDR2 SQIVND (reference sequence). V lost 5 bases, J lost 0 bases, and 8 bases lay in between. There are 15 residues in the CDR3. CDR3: CASSPDSSGANVLTF. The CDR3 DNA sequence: TGTGCCAGTAGTCCAGACAGCTCTGGGGCCAACGTCCTGACTTTC.

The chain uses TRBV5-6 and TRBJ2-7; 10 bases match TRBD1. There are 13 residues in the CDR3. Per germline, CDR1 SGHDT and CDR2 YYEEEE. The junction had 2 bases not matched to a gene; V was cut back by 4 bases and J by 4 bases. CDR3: CASSTGQGYEQYF. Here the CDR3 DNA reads TGTGCCAGCAGCACGGGACAGGGGTACGAGCAGTACTTC.

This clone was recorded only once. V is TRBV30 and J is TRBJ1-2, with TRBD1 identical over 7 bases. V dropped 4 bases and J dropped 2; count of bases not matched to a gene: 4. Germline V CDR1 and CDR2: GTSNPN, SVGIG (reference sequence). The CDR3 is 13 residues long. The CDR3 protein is CAWTPDRNYGYTF. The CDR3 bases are TGTGCCTGGACCCCGGACAGGAACTATGGCTACACCTTC. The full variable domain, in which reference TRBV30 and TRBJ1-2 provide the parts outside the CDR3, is SQTIHQWPATLVQPVGSPLSLECTVEGTSNPNLYWYRQAAGRGLQLLFYSVGIGQISSEVPQNLSASRPQDRQFILSSKKLLLSDSGFYLCAWTPDRNYGYTFGSGTRLTVV.

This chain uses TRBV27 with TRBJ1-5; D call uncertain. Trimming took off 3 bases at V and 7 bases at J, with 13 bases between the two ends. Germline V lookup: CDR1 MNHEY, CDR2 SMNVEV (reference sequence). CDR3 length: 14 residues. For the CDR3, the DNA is TGTGCCAGCAGTTTTTCCAGCCTCTCGCAGCCCCAGCATTTT. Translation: CASSFSSLSQPQHF.

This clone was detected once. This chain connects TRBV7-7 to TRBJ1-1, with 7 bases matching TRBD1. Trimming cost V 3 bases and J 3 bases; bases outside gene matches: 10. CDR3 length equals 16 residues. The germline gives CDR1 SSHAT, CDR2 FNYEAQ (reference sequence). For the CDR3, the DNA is TGTGCCAGCAGCTTCCTCAGGAGGGGGCGGGACACTGAAGCTTTCTTT. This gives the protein CASSFLRRGRDTEAFF.

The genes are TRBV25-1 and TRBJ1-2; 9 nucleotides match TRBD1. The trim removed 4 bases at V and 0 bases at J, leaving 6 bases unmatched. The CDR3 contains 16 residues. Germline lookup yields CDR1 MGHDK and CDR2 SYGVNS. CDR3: CASSGPRTGANYGYTF. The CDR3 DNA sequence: TGTGCCAGCAGTGGTCCCAGGACAGGGGCTAACTATGGCTACACCTTC.

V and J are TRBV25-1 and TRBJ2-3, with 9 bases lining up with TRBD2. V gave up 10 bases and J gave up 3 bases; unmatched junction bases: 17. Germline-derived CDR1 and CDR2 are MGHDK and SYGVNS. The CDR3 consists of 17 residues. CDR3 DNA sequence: TGTGCCACCCAGTCTGCGGGAGGGCCGATGTTGACAGATACGCAGTATTTT. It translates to CATQSAGGPMLTDTQYF. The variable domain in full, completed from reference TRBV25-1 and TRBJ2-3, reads EADIYQTPRYLVIGTGKKITLECSQTMGHDKMYWYQQDPGMELHLIHYSYGVNSTEKGDLSSESTVSRIRTEHFPLTLESARPSHTSQYLCATQSAGGPMLTDTQYFGPGTRLTVL.